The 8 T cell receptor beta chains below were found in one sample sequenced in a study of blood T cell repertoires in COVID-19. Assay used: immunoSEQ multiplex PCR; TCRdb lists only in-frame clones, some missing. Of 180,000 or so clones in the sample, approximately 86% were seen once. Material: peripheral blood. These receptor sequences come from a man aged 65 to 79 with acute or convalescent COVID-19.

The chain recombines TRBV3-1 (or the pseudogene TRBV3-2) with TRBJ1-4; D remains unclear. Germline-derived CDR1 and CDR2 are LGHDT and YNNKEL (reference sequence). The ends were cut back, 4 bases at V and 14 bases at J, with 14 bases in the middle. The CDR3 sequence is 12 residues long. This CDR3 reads CASSPHYGLLFF. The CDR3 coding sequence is TGTGCCAGCAGCCCTCACTACGGCCTTCTGTTTTTT.

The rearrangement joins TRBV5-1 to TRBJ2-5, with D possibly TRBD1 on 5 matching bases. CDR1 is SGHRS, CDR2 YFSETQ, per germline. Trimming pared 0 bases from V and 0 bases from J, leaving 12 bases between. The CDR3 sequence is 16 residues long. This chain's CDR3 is CASSLAGLPYQETQYF. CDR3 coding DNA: TGCGCCAGCAGCTTGGCAGGGTTGCCATACCAAGAGACCCAGTACTTC.

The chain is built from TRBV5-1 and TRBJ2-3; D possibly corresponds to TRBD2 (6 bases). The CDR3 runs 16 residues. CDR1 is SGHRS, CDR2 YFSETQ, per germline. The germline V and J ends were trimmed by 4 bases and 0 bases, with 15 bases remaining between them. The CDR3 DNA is TGCGCCAGCAGCCCCTCGACTAGTTCTAGCACAGATACGCAGTATTTT. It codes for CASSPSTSSSTDTQYF.

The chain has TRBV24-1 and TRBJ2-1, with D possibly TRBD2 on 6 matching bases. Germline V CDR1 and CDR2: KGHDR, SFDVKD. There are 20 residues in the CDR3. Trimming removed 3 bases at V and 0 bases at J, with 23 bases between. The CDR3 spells CATSDPGLRTPSSSYNEQFF. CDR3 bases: TGTGCCACCAGTGATCCGGGACTCCGAACCCCATCTAGCTCCTACAATGAGCAGTTCTTC.

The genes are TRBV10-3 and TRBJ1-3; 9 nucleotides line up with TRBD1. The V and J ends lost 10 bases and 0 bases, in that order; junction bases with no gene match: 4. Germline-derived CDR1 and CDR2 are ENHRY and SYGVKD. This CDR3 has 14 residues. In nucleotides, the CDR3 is TGTGCCACAGGGACAGGGAACTCTGGAAACACCATATATTTT. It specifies CATGTGNSGNTIYF.

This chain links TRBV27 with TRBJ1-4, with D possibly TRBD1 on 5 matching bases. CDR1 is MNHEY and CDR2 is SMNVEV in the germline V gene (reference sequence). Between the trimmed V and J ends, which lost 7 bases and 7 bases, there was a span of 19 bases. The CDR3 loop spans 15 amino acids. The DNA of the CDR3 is TGTGCCAGCACCGGGGGGATCATGAGTGGTGAAAAACTGTTTTTT. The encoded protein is CASTGGIMSGEKLFF.

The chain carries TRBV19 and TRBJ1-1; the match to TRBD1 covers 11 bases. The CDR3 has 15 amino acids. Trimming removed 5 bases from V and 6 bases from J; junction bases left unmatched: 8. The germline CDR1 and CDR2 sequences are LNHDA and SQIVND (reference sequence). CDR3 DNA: TGTGCCAGTAGTGACCCCGGGACAGGGGGGCCTGAAGCTTTCTTT. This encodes CASSDPGTGGPEAFF.

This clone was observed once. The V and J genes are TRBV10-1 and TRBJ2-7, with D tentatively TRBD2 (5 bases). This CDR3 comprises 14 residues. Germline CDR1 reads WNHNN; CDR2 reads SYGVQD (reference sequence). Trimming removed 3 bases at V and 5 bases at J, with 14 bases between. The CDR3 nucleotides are TGCGCCAGCAGTGAACCGGGAACTCCCCACGAGCAGTACTTC. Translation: CASSEPGTPHEQYF.